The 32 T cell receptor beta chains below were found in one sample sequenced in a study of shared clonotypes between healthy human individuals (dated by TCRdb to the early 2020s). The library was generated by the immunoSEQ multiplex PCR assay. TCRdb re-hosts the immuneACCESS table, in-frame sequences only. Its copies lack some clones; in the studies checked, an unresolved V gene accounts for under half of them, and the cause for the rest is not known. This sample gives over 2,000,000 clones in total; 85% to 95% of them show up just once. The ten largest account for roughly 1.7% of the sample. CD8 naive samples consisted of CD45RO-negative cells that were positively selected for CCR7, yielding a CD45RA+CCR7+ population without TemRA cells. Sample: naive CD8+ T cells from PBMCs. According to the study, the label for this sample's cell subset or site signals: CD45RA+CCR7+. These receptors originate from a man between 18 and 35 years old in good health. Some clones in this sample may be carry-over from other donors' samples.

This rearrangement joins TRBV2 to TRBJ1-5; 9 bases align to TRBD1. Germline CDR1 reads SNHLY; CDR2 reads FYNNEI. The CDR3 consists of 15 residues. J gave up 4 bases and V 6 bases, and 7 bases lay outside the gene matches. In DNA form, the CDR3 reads TGTGCCAGCAGAGGGACAGGGTGGGGAAATCAGCCCCAGCATTTT. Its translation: CASRGTGWGNQPQHF.

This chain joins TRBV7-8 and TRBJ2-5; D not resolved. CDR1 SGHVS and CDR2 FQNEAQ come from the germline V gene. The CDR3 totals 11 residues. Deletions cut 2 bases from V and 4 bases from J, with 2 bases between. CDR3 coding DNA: TGTGCCAGCAGCTTAATAGAGACCCAGTACTTC. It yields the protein CASSLIETQYF.

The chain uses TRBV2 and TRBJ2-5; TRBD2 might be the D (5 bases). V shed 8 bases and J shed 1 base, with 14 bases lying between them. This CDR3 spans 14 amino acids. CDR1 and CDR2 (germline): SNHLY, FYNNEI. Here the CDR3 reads CASSPRGFQETQYF. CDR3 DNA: TGTGCCAGCTCCCCCCGCGGGTTCCAAGAGACCCAGTACTTC.

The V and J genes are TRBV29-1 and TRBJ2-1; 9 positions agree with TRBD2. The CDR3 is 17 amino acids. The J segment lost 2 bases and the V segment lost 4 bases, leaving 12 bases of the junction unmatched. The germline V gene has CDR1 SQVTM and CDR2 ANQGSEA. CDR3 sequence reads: CSVGGLRLAVTYNEQFF. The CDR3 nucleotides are TGCAGCGTTGGCGGATTAAGACTAGCGGTGACCTACAATGAGCAGTTCTTC.

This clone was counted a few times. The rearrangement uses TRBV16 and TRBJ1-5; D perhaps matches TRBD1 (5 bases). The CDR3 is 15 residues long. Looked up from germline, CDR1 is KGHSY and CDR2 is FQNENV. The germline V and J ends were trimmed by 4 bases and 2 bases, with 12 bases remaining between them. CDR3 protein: CASSPGTGGNQPQHF. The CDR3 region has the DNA TGTGCCAGCAGCCCGGGGACGGGTGGCAATCAGCCCCAGCATTTT.

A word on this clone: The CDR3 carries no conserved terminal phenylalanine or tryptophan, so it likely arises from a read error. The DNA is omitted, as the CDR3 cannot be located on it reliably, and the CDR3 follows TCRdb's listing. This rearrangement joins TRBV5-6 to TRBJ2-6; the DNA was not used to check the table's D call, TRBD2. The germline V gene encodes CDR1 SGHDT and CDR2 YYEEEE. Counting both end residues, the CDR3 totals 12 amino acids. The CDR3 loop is CASRPGTSGAPG.

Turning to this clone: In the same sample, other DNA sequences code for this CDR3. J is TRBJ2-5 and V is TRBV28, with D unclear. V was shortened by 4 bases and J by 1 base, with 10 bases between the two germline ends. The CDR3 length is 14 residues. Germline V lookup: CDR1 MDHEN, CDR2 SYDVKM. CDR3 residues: CASSSSGVQETQYF. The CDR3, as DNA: TGTGCCAGCAGTTCATCAGGTGTCCAAGAGACCCAGTACTTC.

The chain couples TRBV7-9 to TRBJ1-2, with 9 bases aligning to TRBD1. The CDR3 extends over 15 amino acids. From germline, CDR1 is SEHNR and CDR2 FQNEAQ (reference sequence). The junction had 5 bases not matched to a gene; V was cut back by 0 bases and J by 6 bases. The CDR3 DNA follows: TGTGCCAGCAGCTTAGCGGGGACAGGGTACGATGGCTACACCTTC. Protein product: CASSLAGTGYDGYTF. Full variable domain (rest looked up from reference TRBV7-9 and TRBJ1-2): DTGVSQNPRHKITKRGQNVTFRCDPISEHNRLYWYRQTLGQGPEFLTYFQNEAQLEKSRLLSDRFSAERPKGSFSTLEIQRTEQGDSAMYLCASSLAGTGYDGYTFGSGTRLTVV.

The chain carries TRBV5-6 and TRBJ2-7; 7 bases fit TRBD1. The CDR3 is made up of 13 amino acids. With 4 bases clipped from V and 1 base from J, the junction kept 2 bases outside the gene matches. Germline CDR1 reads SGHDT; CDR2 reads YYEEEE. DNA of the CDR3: TGTGCCAGCAGCCCGGGACAGTCCTACGAGCAGTACTTC. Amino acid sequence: CASSPGQSYEQYF. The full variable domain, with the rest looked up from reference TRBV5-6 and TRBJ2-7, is DAGVTQSPTHLIKTRGQQVTLRCSPKSGHDTVSWYQQALGQGPQFIFQYYEEEERQRGNFPDRFSGHQFPNYSSELNVNALLLGDSALYLCASSPGQSYEQYFGPGTRLTVT.

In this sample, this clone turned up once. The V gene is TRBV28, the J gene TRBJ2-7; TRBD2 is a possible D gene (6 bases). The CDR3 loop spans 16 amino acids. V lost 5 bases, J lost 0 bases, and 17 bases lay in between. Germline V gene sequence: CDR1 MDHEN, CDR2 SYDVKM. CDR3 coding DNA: TGTGCCAGCAGTCCCCTGGGACTTCAAAGCTCCTACGAGCAGTACTTC. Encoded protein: CASSPLGLQSSYEQYF.

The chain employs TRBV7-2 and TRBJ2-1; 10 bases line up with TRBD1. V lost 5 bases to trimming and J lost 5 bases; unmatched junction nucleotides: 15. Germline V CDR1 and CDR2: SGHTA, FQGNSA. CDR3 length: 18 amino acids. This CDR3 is CASSPAWRDRGEHNEQFF. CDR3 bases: TGTGCCAGCAGCCCCGCCTGGCGGGACAGGGGAGAGCACAATGAGCAGTTCTTC. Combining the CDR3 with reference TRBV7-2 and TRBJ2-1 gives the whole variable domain GAGVSQSPSNKVTEKGKDVELRCDPISGHTALYWYRQSLGQGLEFLIYFQGNSAPDKSGLPSDRFSAERTGGSVSTLTIQRTQQEDSAVYLCASSPAWRDRGEHNEQFFGPGTRLTVL.

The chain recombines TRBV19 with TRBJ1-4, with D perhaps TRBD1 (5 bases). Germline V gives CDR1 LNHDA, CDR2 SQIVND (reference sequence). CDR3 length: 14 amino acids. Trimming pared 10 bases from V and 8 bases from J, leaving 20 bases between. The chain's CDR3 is CATRGAKGGEKLFF. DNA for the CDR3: TGTGCCACACGTGGGGCGAAGGGAGGGGAAAAACTGTTTTTT.

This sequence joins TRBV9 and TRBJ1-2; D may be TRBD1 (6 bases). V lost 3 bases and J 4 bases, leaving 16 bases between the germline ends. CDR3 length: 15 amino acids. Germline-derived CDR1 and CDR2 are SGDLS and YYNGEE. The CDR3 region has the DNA TGTGCCAGCAGCGGAGACCTGCAGGGGAGCTATGGCTACACCTTC. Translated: CASSGDLQGSYGYTF.

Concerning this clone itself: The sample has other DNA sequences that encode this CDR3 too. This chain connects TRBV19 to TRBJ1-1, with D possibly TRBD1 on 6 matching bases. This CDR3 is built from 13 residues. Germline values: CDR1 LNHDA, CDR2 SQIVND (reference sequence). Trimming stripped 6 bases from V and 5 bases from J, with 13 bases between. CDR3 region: CASSTTGWTEAFF. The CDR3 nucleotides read TGTGCCAGTAGCACCACAGGGTGGACTGAAGCTTTCTTT.

The CDR3, as DNA: TGTGCCAGCAGTGAGTTCTGGTTCAATGAGCAGTTCTTC. The encoded protein is CASSEFWFNEQFF. The chain recombines TRBV6-1 with TRBJ2-1; D unclear. The V and J ends lost 3 bases and 6 bases respectively, with 9 bases between them. This CDR3 region has 13 residues. Germline V gene data show CDR1 as MNHNS and CDR2 as SASEGT.

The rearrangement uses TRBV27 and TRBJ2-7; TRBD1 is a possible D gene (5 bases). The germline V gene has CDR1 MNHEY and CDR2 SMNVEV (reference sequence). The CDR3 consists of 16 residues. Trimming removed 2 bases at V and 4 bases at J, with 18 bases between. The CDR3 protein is CASSLASTAPLYEQYF. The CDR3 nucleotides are TGTGCCAGCAGTTTAGCTTCGACAGCGCCCCTGTACGAGCAGTACTTC.

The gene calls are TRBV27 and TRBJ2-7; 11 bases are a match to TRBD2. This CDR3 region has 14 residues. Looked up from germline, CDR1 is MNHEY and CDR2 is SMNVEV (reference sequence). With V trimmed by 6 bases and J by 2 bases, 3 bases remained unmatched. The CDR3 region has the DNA TGTGCCAGCAGGGGGACTAGCGGAACCTACGAGCAGTACTTC. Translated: CASRGTSGTYEQYF.

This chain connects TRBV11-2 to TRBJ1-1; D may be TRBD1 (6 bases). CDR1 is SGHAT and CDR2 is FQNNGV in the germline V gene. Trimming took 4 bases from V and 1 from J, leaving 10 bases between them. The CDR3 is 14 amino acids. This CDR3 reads CASSSIRGNTEAFF. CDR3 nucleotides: TGTGCCAGCAGCTCAATCAGGGGGAACACTGAAGCTTTCTTT.

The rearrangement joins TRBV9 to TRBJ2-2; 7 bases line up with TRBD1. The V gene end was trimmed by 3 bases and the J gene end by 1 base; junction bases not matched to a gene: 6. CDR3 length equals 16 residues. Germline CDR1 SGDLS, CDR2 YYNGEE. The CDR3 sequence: CASSATGSLNTGELFF. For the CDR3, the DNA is TGTGCCAGCAGCGCGACAGGGTCCCTGAACACCGGGGAGCTGTTTTTT.

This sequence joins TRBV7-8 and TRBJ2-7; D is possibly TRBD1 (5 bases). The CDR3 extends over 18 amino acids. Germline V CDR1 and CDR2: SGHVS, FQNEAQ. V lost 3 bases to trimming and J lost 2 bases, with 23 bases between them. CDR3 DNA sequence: TGTGCCAGCAGCTTTTCCCCACTCGGACATCTCCAAACCTACGAGCAGTACTTC. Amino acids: CASSFSPLGHLQTYEQYF.

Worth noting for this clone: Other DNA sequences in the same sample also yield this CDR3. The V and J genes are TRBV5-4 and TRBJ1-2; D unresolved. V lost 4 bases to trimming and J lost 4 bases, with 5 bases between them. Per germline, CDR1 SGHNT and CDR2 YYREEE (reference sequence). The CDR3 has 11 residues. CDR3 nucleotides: TGTGCCAGCAGCCTCGGCTATGGCTACACCTTC. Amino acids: CASSLGYGYTF.

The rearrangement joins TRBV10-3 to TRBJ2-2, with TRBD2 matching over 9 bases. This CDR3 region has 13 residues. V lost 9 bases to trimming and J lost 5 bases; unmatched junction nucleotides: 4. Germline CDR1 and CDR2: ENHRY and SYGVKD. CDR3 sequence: CAIWTSVTGELFF. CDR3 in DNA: TGTGCCATTTGGACTAGCGTAACCGGGGAGCTGTTTTTT.

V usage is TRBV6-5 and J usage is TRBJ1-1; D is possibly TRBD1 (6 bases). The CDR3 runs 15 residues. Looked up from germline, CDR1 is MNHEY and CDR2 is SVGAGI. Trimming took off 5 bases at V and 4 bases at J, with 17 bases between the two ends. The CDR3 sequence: CASSITRHRATEAFF. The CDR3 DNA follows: TGTGCCAGCAGTATTACCAGGCACAGGGCCACTGAAGCTTTCTTT.

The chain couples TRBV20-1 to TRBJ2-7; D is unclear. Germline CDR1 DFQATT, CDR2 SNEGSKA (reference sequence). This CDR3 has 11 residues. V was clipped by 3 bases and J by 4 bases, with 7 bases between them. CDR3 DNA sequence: TGCAGTGCTAGTCTCCTTTACGAGCAGTACTTC. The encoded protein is CSASLLYEQYF.

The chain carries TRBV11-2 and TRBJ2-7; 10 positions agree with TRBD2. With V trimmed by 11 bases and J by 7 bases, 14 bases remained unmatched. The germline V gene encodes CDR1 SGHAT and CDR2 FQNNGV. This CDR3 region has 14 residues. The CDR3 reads CASRGLAGAWEQYF. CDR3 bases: TGTGCCTCCCGCGGGCTAGCGGGAGCCTGGGAGCAGTACTTC.

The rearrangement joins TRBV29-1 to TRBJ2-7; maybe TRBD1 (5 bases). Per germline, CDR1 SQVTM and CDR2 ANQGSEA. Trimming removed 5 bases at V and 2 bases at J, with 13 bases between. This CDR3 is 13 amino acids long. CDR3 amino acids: CSVLSRATYEQYF. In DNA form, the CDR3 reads TGCAGCGTTCTGTCCAGGGCGACCTACGAGCAGTACTTC.

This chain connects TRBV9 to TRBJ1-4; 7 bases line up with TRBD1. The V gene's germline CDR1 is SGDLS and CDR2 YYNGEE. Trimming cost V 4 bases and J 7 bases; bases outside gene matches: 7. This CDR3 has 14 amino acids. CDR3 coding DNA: TGTGCCAGCAGCCCTTCAGACAGGGTTGAAAAACTGTTTTTT. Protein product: CASSPSDRVEKLFF.

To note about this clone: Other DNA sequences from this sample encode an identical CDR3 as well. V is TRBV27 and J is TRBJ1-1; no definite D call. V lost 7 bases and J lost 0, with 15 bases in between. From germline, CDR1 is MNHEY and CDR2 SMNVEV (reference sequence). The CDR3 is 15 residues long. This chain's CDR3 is CASTLGAGLNTEAFF. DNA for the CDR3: TGTGCCAGCACCCTAGGAGCGGGCCTGAACACTGAAGCTTTCTTT.

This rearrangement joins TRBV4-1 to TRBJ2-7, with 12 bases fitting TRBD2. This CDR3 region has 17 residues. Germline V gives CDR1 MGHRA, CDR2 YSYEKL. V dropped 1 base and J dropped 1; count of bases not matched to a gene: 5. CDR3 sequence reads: CASSQASGLAGSYEQYF. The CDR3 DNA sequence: TGCGCCAGCAGCCAAGCTTCGGGACTAGCGGGTTCCTACGAGCAGTACTTC.

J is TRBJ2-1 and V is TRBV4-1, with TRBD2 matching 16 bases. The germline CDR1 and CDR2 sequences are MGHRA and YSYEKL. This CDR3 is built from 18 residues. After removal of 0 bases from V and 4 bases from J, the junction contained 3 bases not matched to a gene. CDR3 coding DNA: TGCGCCAGCAGCCAAGAGACGGGACTAGCGGGAGGGTACAATGAGCAGTTCTTC. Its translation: CASSQETGLAGGYNEQFF.

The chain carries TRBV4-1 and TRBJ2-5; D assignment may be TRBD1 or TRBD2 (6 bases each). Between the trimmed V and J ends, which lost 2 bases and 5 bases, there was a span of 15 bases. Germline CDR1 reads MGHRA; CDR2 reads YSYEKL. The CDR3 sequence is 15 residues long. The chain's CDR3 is CASSQTPGAQETQYF. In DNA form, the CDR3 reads TGCGCCAGCAGCCAAACCCCGGGGGCCCAGGAGACCCAGTACTTC.

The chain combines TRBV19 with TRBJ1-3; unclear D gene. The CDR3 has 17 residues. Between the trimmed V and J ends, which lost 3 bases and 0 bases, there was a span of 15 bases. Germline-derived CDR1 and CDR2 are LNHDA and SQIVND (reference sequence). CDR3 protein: CASSIPRTPSSGNTIYF. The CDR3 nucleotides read TGTGCCAGTAGTATTCCCCGGACGCCGAGCTCTGGAAACACCATATATTTT. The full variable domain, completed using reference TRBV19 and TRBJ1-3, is DGGITQSPKYLFRKEGQNVTLSCEQNLNHDAMYWYRQDPGQGLRLIYYSQIVNDFQKGDIAEGYSVSREKKESFPLTVTSAQKNPTAFYLCASSIPRTPSSGNTIYFGEGSWLTVV.